This T cell receptor beta chain was retrieved from a study of T cells in Graves' hyperthyroidism and ophthalmopathy. Per germline, CDR1 KGHSH and CDR2 LQKENI. This CDR3 comprises 16 residues. Those patients with uncontrolled infection, other autoimmune disease, pregnancy or lactation were excluded. This clonotype appeared many times. What it binds is not known. Relative to the germline gene, one junction end is altered; a read error may explain this. What was amplified from RNA transcripts were TCR beta CDR3 regions. The HTBI primer set was used in a first-round RT-PCR of the TCR CDR3. MiXCR was run by TCRdb on the multiplex PCR reads, yielding one entry per CDR3 protein. The table records about 300,000 distinct CDR3 sequences, 25% to 30% of them present only once. Study-level results: By a 13 V-J model, ophthalmopathy was set apart from stable hyperthyroidism. The model made its ophthalmopathy prediction, and onset followed a median 6.5 months later.

Sequenced input: blood. The sequence came from a middle-aged man with Graves' hyperthyroidism that later progressed to Graves' ophthalmopathy. V is TRBV18 and J is TRBJ2-5, with D perhaps TRBD1 (6 bases). In nucleotides, the CDR3 is TGTGCCAGCTCACCACTCACAGGGCAGGACCAAGAGATCCAGTACTTC. This gives the protein CASSPLTGQDQEIQYF.